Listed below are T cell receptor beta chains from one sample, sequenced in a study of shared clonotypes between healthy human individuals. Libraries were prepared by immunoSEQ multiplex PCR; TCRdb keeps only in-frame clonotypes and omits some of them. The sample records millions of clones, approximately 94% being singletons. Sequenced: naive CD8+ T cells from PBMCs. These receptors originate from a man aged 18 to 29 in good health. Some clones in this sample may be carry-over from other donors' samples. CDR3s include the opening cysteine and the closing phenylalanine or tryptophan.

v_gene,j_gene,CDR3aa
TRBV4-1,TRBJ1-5,CASSQTQEWGDQPQHF
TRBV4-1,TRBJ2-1,CASSQGSGHPNEQFF
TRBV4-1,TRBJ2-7,CASSQTRGLEASYEQYF
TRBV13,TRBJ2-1,CASVTSGGGPPFNEQFF
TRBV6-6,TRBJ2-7,CASSYSRQGANEQYF
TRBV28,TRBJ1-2,CASNQGWEGYTF
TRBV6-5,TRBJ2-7,CATIAGDLSAREQYF
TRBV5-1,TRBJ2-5,CASSLGLAGTWPQETQYF
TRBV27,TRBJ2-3,CASSFISGSPDTQYF
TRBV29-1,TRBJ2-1,CSVDWGDYNEQFF
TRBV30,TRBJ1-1,CAWGPLYTEAFF
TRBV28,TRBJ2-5,CASSDPTHWLLGATQYF
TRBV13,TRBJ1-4,CASSLWADRRGEKLFF
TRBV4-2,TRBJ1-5,CASSQEEGDSNQPQHF
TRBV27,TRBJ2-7,CASSFGTATYYEQYF
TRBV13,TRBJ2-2,CASSLWRDTHGDTGELFF
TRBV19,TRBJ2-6,CASSIWSSGANVLTF
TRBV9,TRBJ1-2,CASSVSGSYGYTF
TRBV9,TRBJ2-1,CASSPRKSSYNEQFF
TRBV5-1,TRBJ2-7,CASSSSSSYEQYF
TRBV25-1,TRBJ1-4,CASSESGGFEKLFF
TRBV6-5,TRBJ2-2,CASSYVNTGELFF
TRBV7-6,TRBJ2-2,CASSLEGLAGRDTGELFF
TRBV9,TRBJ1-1,CASSAKTTGMNTEAFF
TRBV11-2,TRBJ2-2,CASSSRTSGNTGELFF
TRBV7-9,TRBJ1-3,CASSLGTDSGNTIYF
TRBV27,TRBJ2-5,CASSYLGAETQYF
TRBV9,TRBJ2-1,CASSGGGGNEQFF
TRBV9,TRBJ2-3,CASSVGRFLSTDTQYF
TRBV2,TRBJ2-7,CASSPPGEDPYEQYF
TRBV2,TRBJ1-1,CASSEFVTRGPEAFF
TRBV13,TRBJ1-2,CASSAGGARAHPYGYTF
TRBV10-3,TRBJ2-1,CAISESAGGQFVDEQFF
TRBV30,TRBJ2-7,CAWSADADYEQYF
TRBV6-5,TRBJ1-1,CASSYSNRGNTEAFF
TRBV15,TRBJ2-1,CATSRYGTSGSYHEQFF
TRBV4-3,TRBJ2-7,CASSQEAGGPYEQYF
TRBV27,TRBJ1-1,CASSIGTASPFF
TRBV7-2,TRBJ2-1,CASSVLSPEQFF
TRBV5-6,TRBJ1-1,CASSRGVWDTEAFF
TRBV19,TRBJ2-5,CASSIPRTEGEETQYF
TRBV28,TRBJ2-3,CASSSDEMTDTQYF